Shown below are 3 T cell receptor beta chains from a single sample sequenced in a study of T cell clonality in common variable immunodeficiency. Assay used: immunoSEQ multiplex PCR; TCRdb lists only in-frame clones, some missing. Listed for the sample are roughly 50,000 clones, none seen a single time. Sequencing used peripheral blood mononuclear cells. These receptors were obtained from a person aged 18 to 75 in good health.

The sample holds many counts of this clone. The read ends 3 residues before the CDR3 terminus; that terminus is restored from the germline J gene. The gene calls are TRBV20-1 and TRBJ2-1; the match to TRBD2 covers 8 bases. The CDR3 length is 15 residues. The V gene end was trimmed by 0 bases and the J gene end by 9 bases; junction bases not matched to a gene: 10. Germline values: CDR1 DFQATT, CDR2 SNEGSKA (reference sequence). CDR3 region: CSARDRKRESGEQFF. The sequenced CDR3 bases are TGCAGTGCTAGAGATAGGAAGCGGGAGTCCGGTGAG.

As regards this clone: Sequence at one end of the junction differs from germline and may be a read error. The read ends 3 residues before the CDR3 terminus; that terminus is restored from the germline J gene. The sample has other DNA sequences that encode this CDR3 too. This chain connects TRBV19 to TRBJ1-3, with 10 bases that match TRBD1. The CDR3 sequence is 19 residues long. Germline-derived CDR1 and CDR2 are LNHDA and SQIVND (reference sequence). CDR3 residues: CASSIVRGTGELGGNTIYF. The covered CDR3 bases are TGTGCCAGTAGTATAGTACGGGGGACAGGGGAGCTTGGCGGAAACACT.

This clone was counted at least ten times. Sequencing ends 3 residues short of the CDR3 end; the germline J gene provides the rest. The gene calls are TRBV30 and TRBJ2-7, with 9 bases identical to TRBD1. Trimming took 5 bases from V and 3 from J; bases not matched to a gene: 8. Germline values: CDR1 GTSNPN, CDR2 SVGIG (reference sequence). There are 14 residues in the CDR3. The sequenced part of the CDR3 DNA is TGTGCCTGGGACTCCGGGACAGGGATCTACGAG. Translating it yields CAWDSGTGIYE. The entire CDR3 reads CAWDSGTGIYEQYF.